This T cell receptor beta chain derives from a study of blood T cell repertoires in COVID-19. Turning to the study itself: Italy, Spain and the United States were the sources of the convalescent and acute COVID-19 samples. PBMCs, B-cell-depleted T cells, or T cells were the source of the cDNA or gDNA that made up the material.

In the original analysis: Reference gene primers were amplified, and this amplification served to estimate nucleated cell counts. Profiled with immunoSEQ multiplex PCR; TCRdb holds only in-frame clones, not every one. V, J and clone size are taken as reported in that table, and D and trimming were inferred from the DNA itself. The sample lists around 87,000 clones; roughly 85% were seen once. V lost 6 bases to trimming and J lost 0 bases; unmatched junction nucleotides: 5. CDR3 length equals 15 residues. The germline V gene has CDR1 MNHEY and CDR2 SVGAGI. The sample taken for sequencing was peripheral blood. The rearrangement joins TRBV6-5 to TRBJ1-3; the match to TRBD1 covers 7 bases. This sequence was found in a human donor in a cohort sampled during active COVID-19. CDR3 in DNA: TGTGCCAGCAGACGACAGGGAGGCTCTGGAAACACCATATATTTT. This translates into CASRRQGGSGNTIYF.